A selection of T cell receptor beta chains follows, all from one sample in a study of cytomegalovirus exposure and HLA in healthy donors. The data were produced by immunoSEQ multiplex PCR, yet TCRdb's version contains in-frame clones alone and is incomplete. The sample lists roughly 60,000 clones, roughly 94% seen once, with about 1.2% in the top ten. Sequences were obtained from PBMCs. The source of these receptors is a woman between 18 and 30 years old in good health and CMV-seronegative. CDR3s include the opening cysteine and the closing phenylalanine or tryptophan. The D gene is left open where the match is weak. Clone sizes are given selectively: once, few, many, or a class where the clone is expanded.

TRBJ2-3,TRBV27,once,TRBD2,CASSFLAGVTDTQYF,TGTGCCAGCAGTTTTCTAGCGGGTGTCACAGATACGCAGTATTTT
TRBJ1-1,TRBV28,NA,NA,CASTSLGGAPNEAFF,TGTGCCAGCACCTCTTTGGGGGGGGCGCCAAATGAAGCTTTCTTT
TRBJ2-3,TRBV13,NA,NA,CASSSLANTQYF,TGTGCCAGCAGCTCCCTAGCGAATACGCAGTATTTT
TRBJ2-7,TRBV13,NA,NA,CASSPAGFDRSSYEQYF,TGTGCCAGCAGCCCCGCCGGTTTTGACAGGAGCTCCTACGAGCAGTACTTC
TRBJ2-3,TRBV4-1,NA,NA,CASSQRSGALAVGQDTQYF,TGCGCCAGCAGCCAAAGAAGCGGGGCCCTAGCTGTGGGACAAGATACGCAGTATTTT
TRBJ2-1,TRBV18,NA,TRBD2,CATKTSGSYNEQFF,TGTGCCACCAAAACTAGCGGGAGTTACAATGAGCAGTTCTTC
TRBJ1-2,TRBV28,NA,NA,CASELGDGGYTF,TGTGCCAGCGAACTAGGCGACGGTGGCTACACCTTC
TRBJ2-2,TRBV19,NA,TRBD2,CASHSGGPRTGELFF,TGTGCCAGTCACTCGGGAGGGCCAAGGACCGGGGAGCTGTTTTTT
TRBJ1-2,TRBV4-1,NA,NA,CASSPPGQSSYGYTF,TGCGCCAGCAGCCCACCCGGACAGTCCTCCTATGGCTACACCTTC
TRBJ1-1,TRBV30,NA,NA,CAWSVTRMNTEAFF,TGTGCCTGGAGTGTAACCAGGATGAACACTGAAGCTTTCTTT
TRBJ2-1,TRBV4-2,NA,NA,CASSQDLGEAYNEQFF,TGTGCCAGCAGCCAAGATCTGGGGGAGGCGTACAATGAGCAGTTCTTC
TRBJ2-1,TRBV5-1,NA,NA,CASSLDRSYYNEQFF,TGCGCCAGCAGCTTGGACAGGTCTTACTACAATGAGCAGTTCTTC
TRBJ2-1,TRBV5-1,NA,TRBD1,CASRVRGQQLDEQFF,TGCGCCAGCAGGGTCAGGGGACAGCAACTCGATGAGCAGTTCTTC
TRBJ1-2,TRBV29-1,NA,NA,CSVDRANYGYTF,TGCAGCGTTGACAGGGCAAACTATGGCTACACCTTC
TRBJ2-6,TRBV13,NA,NA,CASSSTGGRSGANVLTF,TGTGCCAGCAGCTCCACCGGGGGAAGATCTGGGGCCAACGTCCTGACTTTC
TRBJ2-7,TRBV29-1,NA,NA,CSVEFSYEQYF,TGCAGCGTTGAGTTTAGCTACGAGCAGTACTTC
TRBJ2-7,TRBV7-2,NA,TRBD1,CASSVPGQGAPISSYEQYF,TGTGCCAGCAGTGTGCCGGGACAGGGGGCCCCGATCAGCTCCTACGAGCAGTACTTC
TRBJ2-2,TRBV28,NA,NA,CASSSTGNTGELFF,TGTGCCAGCAGTTCTACAGGGAACACCGGGGAGCTGTTTTTT
TRBJ2-5,TRBV9,NA,NA,CASSVGGYQETQYF,TGTGCCAGCAGCGTAGGGGGCTACCAAGAGACCCAGTACTTC
TRBJ1-2,TRBV13,NA,NA,CASDRGHLPANYGYTF,TGTGCCAGCGACCGGGGACACCTCCCTGCTAACTATGGCTACACCTTC
TRBJ2-7,TRBV6-5,NA,TRBD2,CASSSTLAGGSYEQYF,TGTGCCAGCAGTTCCACCCTAGCGGGAGGTTCCTACGAGCAGTACTTC
TRBJ2-1,TRBV4-3,NA,NA,CASSQGGVNEQFF,TGCGCCAGCAGCCAAGGGGGGGTAAATGAGCAGTTCTTC
TRBJ2-1,TRBV30,NA,TRBD2,CAWSVIAGGYNEQFF,TGTGCCTGGAGTGTAATAGCGGGGGGTTACAATGAGCAGTTCTTC
TRBJ2-7,TRBV15,NA,TRBD2,CATSRSVGLASYEQYF,TGTGCCACCAGCAGATCCGTCGGACTAGCCTCCTACGAGCAGTACTTC
TRBJ2-5,TRBV7-9,NA,TRBD2,CASSLTSGQETQYF,TGTGCCAGCAGCTTGACTAGCGGTCAAGAGACCCAGTACTTC
TRBJ2-5,TRBV4-2,NA,TRBD2,CASSQEATSGGKETQYF,TGTGCCAGCAGCCAAGAAGCGACTAGCGGGGGCAAAGAGACCCAGTACTTC
TRBJ1-1,TRBV30,NA,TRBD1,CAWSVDRVGTAEAFF,TGTGCCTGGAGTGTTGACAGGGTGGGGACGGCTGAAGCTTTCTTT
TRBJ2-1,TRBV9,NA,NA,CASSELSGPAYYEQFF,TGTGCCAGCAGCGAACTTAGCGGACCAGCCTACTATGAGCAGTTCTTC
TRBJ1-5,TRBV18,NA,NA,CASSPAGVGNQPQHF,TGTGCCAGCTCACCAGCAGGGGTTGGAAATCAGCCCCAGCATTTT